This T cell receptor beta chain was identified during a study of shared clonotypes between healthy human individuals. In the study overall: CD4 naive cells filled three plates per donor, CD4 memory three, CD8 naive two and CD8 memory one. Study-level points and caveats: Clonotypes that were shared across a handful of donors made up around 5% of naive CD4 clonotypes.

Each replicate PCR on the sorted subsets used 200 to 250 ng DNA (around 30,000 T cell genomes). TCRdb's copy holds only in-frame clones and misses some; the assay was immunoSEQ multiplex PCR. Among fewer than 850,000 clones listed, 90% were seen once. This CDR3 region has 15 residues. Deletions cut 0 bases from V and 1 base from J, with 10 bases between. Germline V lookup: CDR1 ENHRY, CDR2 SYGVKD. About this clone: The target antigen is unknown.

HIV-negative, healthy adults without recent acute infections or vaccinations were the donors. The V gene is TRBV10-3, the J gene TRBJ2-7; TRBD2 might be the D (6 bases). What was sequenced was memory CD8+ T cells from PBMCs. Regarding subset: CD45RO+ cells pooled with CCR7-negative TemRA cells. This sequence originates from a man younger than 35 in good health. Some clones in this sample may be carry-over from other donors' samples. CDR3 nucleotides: TGTGCCATCAGTGAGTCGGAACTAGCTTCCTACGAGCAGTACTTC. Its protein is CAISESELASYEQYF.